The next 8 T cell receptor beta chains were all read from a single sample in a study of cytomegalovirus exposure and HLA in healthy donors. The PCR employed 60 Vbeta primers together with 13 Jbeta primers. Profiled with immunoSEQ multiplex PCR; TCRdb holds only in-frame clones, not every one. Seen here are roughly 200,000 clones, 87% observed once, and the top ten hold around 1%. Specimen: PBMCs. These receptors were taken from a boy younger than 10 in good health and CMV-seronegative.

The CDR3 DNA reads TGTGCCAGTAGTATGCCCCCCGTTAGCGGGAGCACCCATGAGCAGTTCTTC. This gives the protein CASSMPPVSGSTHEQFF. This chain joins TRBV19 and TRBJ2-1; TRBD2 agrees at 9 bases. Per the germline V gene, CDR1 is LNHDA and CDR2 is SQIVND (reference sequence). Unmatched junction bases numbered 14, after V lost 3 bases and J lost 8 bases. The CDR3 is 17 amino acids. The full variable domain, rest sourced from reference TRBV19 and TRBJ2-1, is DGGITQSPKYLFRKEGQNVTLSCEQNLNHDAMYWYRQDPGQGLRLIYYSQIVNDFQKGDIAEGYSVSREKKESFPLTVTSAQKNPTAFYLCASSMPPVSGSTHEQFFGPGTRLTVL.

The chain combines TRBV7-8 with TRBJ2-1, with TRBD1 as a possible D gene (6 bases). The CDR3 has 15 amino acids. The germline V gene encodes CDR1 SGHVS and CDR2 FQNEAQ. V lost 5 bases, J lost 8 bases, and 19 bases lay in between. The CDR3 sequence: CASSPRGAGVHEQFF. The DNA of the CDR3 is TGTGCCAGCAGCCCCCGTGGTGCAGGGGTGCATGAGCAGTTCTTC.

The CDR3 coding sequence is TGTGCCAGCAGTTTACCTTTACGAGGGGGCGGTGAGCAGTTCTTC. The encoded protein is CASSLPLRGGGEQFF. The chain links TRBV28 to TRBJ2-1; 7 nucleotides line up with TRBD1. The CDR3 has 15 residues. V lost 2 bases to trimming and J lost 9 bases; unmatched junction nucleotides: 10. Germline V CDR1 and CDR2: MDHEN, SYDVKM. The full variable domain, its missing parts supplied by reference TRBV28 and TRBJ2-1, is DVKVTQSSRYLVKRTGEKVFLECVQDMDHENMFWYRQDPGLGLRLIYFSYDVKMKEKGDIPEGYSVSREKKERFSLILESASTNQTSMYLCASSLPLRGGGEQFFGPGTRLTVL.

J is TRBJ1-1 and V is TRBV7-9, with no clear D. The V end was cut by 1 base, the J end by 6 bases, with 6 bases between. The CDR3 totals 12 residues. Germline V gene sequence: CDR1 SEHNR, CDR2 FQNEAQ (reference sequence). The CDR3, as DNA: TGTGCCAGCAGCTTAGACAACGCTGAAGCTTTCTTT. It is translated as CASSLDNAEAFF.

This chain joins TRBV28 and TRBJ2-2, with TRBD2 identical over 12 bases. CDR3 length: 16 amino acids. Per germline, CDR1 MDHEN and CDR2 SYDVKM. Trimming at V came to 6 bases and at J to 4 bases, leaving 6 bases not matched to a gene. CDR3 sequence reads: CASRFLAGGPTGELFF. CDR3 DNA: TGTGCCAGCAGGTTTCTAGCGGGAGGGCCCACCGGGGAGCTGTTTTTT.

The CDR3 region is CASKSEGNNSPLHF. CDR3 DNA: TGCGCCAGCAAGTCGGAGGGGAATAATTCACCCCTCCACTTT. The chain carries TRBV5-1 and TRBJ1-6; D is perhaps TRBD1 (5 bases). This CDR3 has 14 amino acids. V was trimmed by 6 bases and J by 5 bases, leaving 12 bases between them. The germline CDR1 and CDR2 sequences are SGHRS and YFSETQ.

The chain has TRBV19 and TRBJ2-6; no definite D call. This CDR3 is built from 18 residues. The germline CDR1 and CDR2 sequences are LNHDA and SQIVND (reference sequence). Deletions cut 2 bases from V and 0 bases from J, with 14 bases between. In DNA, the CDR3 is TGTGCCAGTAGTATAATGGCTCCTCAATACTCTGGGGCCAACGTCCTGACTTTC. Translation gives CASSIMAPQYSGANVLTF. Looking up the rest from reference TRBV19 and TRBJ2-6 gives the full variable domain: DGGITQSPKYLFRKEGQNVTLSCEQNLNHDAMYWYRQDPGQGLRLIYYSQIVNDFQKGDIAEGYSVSREKKESFPLTVTSAQKNPTAFYLCASSIMAPQYSGANVLTFGAGSRLTVL.

The chain has TRBV18 and TRBJ1-6, with D possibly matching TRBD1 (5 bases). CDR1 is KGHSH and CDR2 is LQKENI in the germline V gene. The CDR3 totals 17 residues. V lost 2 bases and J 4 bases, leaving 15 bases between the germline ends. The CDR3 spells CASSPAGGGNYNSPLHF. The CDR3 nucleotides read TGTGCCAGCTCACCAGCCGGGGGGGGAAATTATAATTCACCCCTCCACTTT.